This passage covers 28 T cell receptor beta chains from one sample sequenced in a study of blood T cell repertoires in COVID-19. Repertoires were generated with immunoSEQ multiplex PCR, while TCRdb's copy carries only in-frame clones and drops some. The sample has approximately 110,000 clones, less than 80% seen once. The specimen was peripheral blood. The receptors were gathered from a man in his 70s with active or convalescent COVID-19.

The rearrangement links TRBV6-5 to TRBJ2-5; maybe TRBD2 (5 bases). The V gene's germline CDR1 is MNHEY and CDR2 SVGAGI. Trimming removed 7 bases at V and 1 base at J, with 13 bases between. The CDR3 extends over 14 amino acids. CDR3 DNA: TGTGCCAGCAACCCCCGGGAATTCCAAGAGACCCAGTACTTC. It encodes CASNPREFQETQYF.

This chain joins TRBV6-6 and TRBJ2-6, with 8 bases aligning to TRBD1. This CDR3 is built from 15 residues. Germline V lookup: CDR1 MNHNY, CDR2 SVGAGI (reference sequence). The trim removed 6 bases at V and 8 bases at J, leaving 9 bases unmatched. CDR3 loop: CASRPQGALTNVLTF. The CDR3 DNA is TGTGCCAGCAGACCTCAGGGGGCGTTGACCAACGTCCTGACTTTC.

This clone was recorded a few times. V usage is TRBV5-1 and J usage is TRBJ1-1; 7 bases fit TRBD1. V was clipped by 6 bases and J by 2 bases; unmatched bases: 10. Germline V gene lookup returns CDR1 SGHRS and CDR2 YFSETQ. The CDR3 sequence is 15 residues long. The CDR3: CASTRTGAANTEAFF. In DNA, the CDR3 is TGCGCCAGCACCAGGACAGGCGCAGCCAACACTGAAGCTTTCTTT.

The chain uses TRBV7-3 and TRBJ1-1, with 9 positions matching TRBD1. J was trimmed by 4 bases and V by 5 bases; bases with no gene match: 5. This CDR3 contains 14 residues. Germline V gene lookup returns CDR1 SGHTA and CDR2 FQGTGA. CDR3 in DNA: TGTGCCAGCAGCACGGGGACAGGGATCACTGAAGCTTTCTTT. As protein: CASSTGTGITEAFF.

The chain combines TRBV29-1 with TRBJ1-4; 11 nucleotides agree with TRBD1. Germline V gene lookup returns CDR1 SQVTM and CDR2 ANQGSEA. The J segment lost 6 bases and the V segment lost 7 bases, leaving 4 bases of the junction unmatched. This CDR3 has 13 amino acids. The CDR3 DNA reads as TGCAGCGCCGGGACAGGGGGGGATGAAAAACTGTTTTTT. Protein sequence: CSAGTGGDEKLFF. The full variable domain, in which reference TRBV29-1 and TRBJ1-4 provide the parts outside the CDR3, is SAVISQKPSRDICQRGTSLTIQCQVDSQVTMMFWYRQQPGQSLTLIATANQGSEATYESGFVIDKFPISRPNLTFSTLTVSNMSPEDSSIYLCSAGTGGDEKLFFGSGTQLSVL.

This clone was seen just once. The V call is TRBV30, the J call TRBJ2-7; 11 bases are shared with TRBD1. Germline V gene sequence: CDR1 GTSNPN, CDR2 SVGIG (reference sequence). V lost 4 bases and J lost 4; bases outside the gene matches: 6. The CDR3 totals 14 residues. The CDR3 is CAWNGQGAQYEQYF. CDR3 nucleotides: TGTGCCTGGAACGGACAGGGGGCGCAGTACGAGCAGTACTTC. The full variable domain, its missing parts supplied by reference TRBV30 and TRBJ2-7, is SQTIHQWPATLVQPVGSPLSLECTVEGTSNPNLYWYRQAAGRGLQLLFYSVGIGQISSEVPQNLSASRPQDRQFILSSKKLLLSDSGFYLCAWNGQGAQYEQYFGPGTRLTVT.

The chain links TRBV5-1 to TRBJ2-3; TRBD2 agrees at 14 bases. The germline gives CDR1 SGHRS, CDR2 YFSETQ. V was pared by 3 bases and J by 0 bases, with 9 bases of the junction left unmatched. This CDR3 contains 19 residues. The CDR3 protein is CASSSGTSGGYTSTDTQYF. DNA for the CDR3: TGCGCCAGCAGCTCCGGGACTAGCGGGGGCTACACTAGCACAGATACGCAGTATTTT.

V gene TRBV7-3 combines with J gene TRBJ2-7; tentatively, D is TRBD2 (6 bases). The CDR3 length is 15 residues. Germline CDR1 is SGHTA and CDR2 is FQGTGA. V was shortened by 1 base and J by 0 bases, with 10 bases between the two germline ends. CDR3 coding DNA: TGTGCCAGCAGCTTAAATTACGGGAGCTCCTACGAGCAGTACTTC. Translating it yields CASSLNYGSSYEQYF. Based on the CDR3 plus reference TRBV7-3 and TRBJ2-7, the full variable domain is GAGVSQTPSNKVTEKGKYVELRCDPISGHTALYWYRQSLGQGPEFLIYFQGTGAADDSGLPNDRFFAVRPEGSVSTLKIQRTERGDSAVYLCASSLNYGSSYEQYFGPGTRLTVT.

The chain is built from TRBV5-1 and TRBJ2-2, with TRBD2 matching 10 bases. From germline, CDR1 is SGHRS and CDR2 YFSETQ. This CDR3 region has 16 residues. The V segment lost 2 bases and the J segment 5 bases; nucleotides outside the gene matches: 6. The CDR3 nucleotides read TGCGCCAGCAGCTTAGGTCTAGCGGGAGATACCGGGGAGCTGTTTTTT. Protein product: CASSLGLAGDTGELFF.

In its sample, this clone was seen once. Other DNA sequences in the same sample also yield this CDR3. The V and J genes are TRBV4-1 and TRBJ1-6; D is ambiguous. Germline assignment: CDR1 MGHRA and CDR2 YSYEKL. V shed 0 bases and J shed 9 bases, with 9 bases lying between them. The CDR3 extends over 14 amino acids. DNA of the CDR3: TGCGCCAGCAGCCAAGATGGCGGGTCTTCACCCCTCCACTTT. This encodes CASSQDGGSSPLHF.

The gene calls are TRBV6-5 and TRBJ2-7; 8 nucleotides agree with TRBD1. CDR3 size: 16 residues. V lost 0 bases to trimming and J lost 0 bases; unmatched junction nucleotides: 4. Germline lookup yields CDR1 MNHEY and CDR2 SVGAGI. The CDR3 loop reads CASSYSMGQDSYEQYF. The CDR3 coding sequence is TGTGCCAGCAGTTACTCGATGGGACAGGACTCCTACGAGCAGTACTTC.

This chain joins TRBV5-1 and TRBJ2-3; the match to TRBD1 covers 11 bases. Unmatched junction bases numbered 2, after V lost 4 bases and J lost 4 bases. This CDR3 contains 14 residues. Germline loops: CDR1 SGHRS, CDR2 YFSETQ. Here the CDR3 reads CASSPGQGADTQYF. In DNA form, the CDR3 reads TGCGCCAGCAGCCCGGGACAGGGGGCAGATACGCAGTATTTT.

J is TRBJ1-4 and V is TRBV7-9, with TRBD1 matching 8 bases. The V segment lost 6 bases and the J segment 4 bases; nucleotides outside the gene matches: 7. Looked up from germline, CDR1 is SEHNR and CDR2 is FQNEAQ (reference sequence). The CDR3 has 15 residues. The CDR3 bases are TGTGCCAGCAGAAGGACAGGGTACGGTAATGAAAAACTGTTTTTT. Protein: CASRRTGYGNEKLFF.

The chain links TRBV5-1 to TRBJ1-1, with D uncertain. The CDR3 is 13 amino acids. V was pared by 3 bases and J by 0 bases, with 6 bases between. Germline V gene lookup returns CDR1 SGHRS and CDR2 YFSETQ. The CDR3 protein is CASSWELNTEAFF. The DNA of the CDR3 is TGCGCCAGCAGCTGGGAGTTGAACACTGAAGCTTTCTTT.

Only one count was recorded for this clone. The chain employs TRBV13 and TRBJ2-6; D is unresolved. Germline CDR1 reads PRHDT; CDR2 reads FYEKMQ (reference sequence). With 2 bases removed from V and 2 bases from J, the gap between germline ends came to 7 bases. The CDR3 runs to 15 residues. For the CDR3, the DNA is TGTGCCAGCAGCTTACGAGCGCCTGGGGCCAACGTCCTGACTTTC. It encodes CASSLRAPGANVLTF.

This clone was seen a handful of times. The CDR3 protein is CASSFPRGPTEAFF. For the CDR3, the DNA is TGTGCCAGCAGTTTTCCCAGGGGGCCAACTGAAGCTTTCTTT. The chain carries TRBV28 and TRBJ1-1; TRBD1 matches at 8 bases. Trimming at V came to 3 bases and at J to 5 bases, leaving 5 bases not matched to a gene. The CDR3 consists of 14 residues. Germline CDR1 is MDHEN and CDR2 is SYDVKM.

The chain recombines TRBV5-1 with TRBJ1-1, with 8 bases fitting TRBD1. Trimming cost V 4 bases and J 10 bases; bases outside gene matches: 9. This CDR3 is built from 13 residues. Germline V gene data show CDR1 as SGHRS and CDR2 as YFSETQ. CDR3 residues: CASSLGQGGVAFF. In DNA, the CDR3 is TGCGCCAGCAGCCTTGGACAGGGCGGAGTAGCTTTCTTT.

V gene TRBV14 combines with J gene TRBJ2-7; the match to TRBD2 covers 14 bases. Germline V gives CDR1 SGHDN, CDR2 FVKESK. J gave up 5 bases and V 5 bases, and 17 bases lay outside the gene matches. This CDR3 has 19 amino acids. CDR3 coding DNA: TGTGCCAGCAGCACCCGACAGGGGGGGACTAGCGGGAGATTCCACGAGCAGTACTTC. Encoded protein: CASSTRQGGTSGRFHEQYF.

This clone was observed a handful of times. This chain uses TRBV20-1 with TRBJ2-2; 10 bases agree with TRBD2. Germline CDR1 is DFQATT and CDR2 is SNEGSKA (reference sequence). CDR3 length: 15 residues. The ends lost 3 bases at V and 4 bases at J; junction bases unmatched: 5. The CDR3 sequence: CSASGSGGATGELFF. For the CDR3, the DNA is TGCAGTGCTAGTGGGAGCGGGGGGGCCACCGGGGAGCTGTTTTTT.

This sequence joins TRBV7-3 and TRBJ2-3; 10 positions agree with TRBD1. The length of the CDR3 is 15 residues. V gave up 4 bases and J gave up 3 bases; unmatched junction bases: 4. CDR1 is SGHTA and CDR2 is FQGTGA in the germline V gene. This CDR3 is CASSSGQGVTDTQYF. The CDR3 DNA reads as TGTGCCAGCAGCTCCGGACAGGGGGTAACAGATACGCAGTATTTT.

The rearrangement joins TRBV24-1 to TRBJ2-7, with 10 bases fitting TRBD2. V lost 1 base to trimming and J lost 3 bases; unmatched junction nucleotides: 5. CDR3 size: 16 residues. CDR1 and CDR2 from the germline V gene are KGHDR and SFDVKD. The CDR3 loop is CATSDFGLAEDYEQYF. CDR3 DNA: TGTGCCACCAGTGATTTCGGACTAGCGGAGGACTACGAGCAGTACTTC.

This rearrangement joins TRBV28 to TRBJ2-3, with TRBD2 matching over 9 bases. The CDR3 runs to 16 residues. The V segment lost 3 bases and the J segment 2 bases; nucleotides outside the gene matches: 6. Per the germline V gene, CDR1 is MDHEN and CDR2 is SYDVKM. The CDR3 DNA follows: TGTGCCAGCAGTTTTGGACTAGCGAGTGACACAGATACGCAGTATTTT. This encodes CASSFGLASDTDTQYF. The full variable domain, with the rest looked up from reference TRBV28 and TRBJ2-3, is DVKVTQSSRYLVKRTGEKVFLECVQDMDHENMFWYRQDPGLGLRLIYFSYDVKMKEKGDIPEGYSVSREKKERFSLILESASTNQTSMYLCASSFGLASDTDTQYFGPGTRLTVL.

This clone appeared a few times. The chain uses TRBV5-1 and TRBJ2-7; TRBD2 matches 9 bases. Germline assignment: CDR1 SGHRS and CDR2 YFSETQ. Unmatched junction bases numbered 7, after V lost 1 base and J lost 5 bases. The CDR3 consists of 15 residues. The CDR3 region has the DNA TGCGCCAGCAGCTTGACCAGCGGGAGGCTCAACGAGCAGTACTTC. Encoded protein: CASSLTSGRLNEQYF.

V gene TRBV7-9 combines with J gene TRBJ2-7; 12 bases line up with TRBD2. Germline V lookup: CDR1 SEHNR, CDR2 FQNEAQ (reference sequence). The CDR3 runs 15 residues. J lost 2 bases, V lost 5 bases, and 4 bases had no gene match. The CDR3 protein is CASSLGLAGPYEQYF. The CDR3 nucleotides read TGTGCCAGCAGCCTTGGACTAGCGGGACCCTACGAGCAGTACTTC.

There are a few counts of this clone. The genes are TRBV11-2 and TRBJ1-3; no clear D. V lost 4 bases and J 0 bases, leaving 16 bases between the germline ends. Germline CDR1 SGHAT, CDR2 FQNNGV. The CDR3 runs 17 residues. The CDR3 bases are TGTGCCAGCAGCTCACGTCATCCCTATCCCTCTGGAAACACCATATATTTT. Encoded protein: CASSSRHPYPSGNTIYF.

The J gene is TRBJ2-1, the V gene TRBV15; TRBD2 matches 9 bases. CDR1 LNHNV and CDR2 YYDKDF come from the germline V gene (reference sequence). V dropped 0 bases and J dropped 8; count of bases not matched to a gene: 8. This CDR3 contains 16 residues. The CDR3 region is CATSRDVAGGTDEQFF. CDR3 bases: TGTGCCACCAGCAGAGATGTGGCGGGGGGGACCGATGAGCAGTTCTTC.

CDR3 nucleotides: TGTGCCAGCAGCCACCGGGGGGGCGGAGTCACAGATACGCAGTATTTT. The encoded protein is CASSHRGGGVTDTQYF. The V and J genes are TRBV3-1 (or the pseudogene TRBV3-2) and TRBJ2-3; 8 positions agree with TRBD2. The germline V gene encodes CDR1 LGHDT and CDR2 YNNKEL (reference sequence). V lost 3 bases, J lost 2 bases, and 7 bases stayed unmatched. The CDR3 has 16 residues.

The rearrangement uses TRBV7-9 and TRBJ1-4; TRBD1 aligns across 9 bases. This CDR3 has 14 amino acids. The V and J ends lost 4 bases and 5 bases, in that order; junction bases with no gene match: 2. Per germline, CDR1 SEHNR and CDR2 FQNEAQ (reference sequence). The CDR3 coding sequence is TGTGCCAGCAGCTCCGGGACAGGGAATGAAAAACTGTTTTTT. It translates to CASSSGTGNEKLFF.